A single sample is the source of the 26 T cell receptor beta chains below, sequenced in a study of shared clonotypes between healthy human individuals. Assay: immunoSEQ multiplex PCR; the TCRdb copy retains only in-frame clones and omits some. Among some 740,000 clones, 80% to 95% were seen once, and the ten largest hold around 24%. CD45RO negativity and positive selection for CCR7 defined naive CD8 cells, a population that excluded terminally differentiated effector memory CD45RA+ cells. Material for sequencing was naive CD8+ T cells sorted from blood. These receptors were collected from a man aged 25-45 years in good health.

The V and J genes are TRBV30 and TRBJ1-1, with D tentatively TRBD1 (6 bases). Germline V gene sequence: CDR1 GTSNPN, CDR2 SVGIG (reference sequence). Deletions cut 6 bases from V and 10 bases from J, with 15 bases between. CDR3 length: 11 residues. CDR3 sequence (DNA): TGTGCCTGCTCAACAGGGTTTACAGCTTTCTTT. It encodes CACSTGFTAFF.

V is TRBV6-1 and J is TRBJ2-7; D call uncertain. Germline assignment: CDR1 MNHNS and CDR2 SASEGT. The CDR3 sequence is 15 residues long. Trimming took 1 base from V and 3 from J, leaving 13 bases between them. The CDR3 is CASSEGVSPYYEQYF. The CDR3 DNA sequence: TGTGCCAGCAGTGAAGGGGTCAGCCCATACTACGAGCAGTACTTC.

This clone showed up just once. The chain is built from TRBV9 and TRBJ2-7, with 9 bases aligning to TRBD1. V dropped 1 base and J dropped 8; count of bases not matched to a gene: 10. Germline assignment: CDR1 SGDLS and CDR2 YYNGEE. There are 15 residues in the CDR3. The CDR3 sequence: CASSVTGTGYEKQYF. CDR3 DNA: TGTGCCAGCAGCGTAACGGGGACAGGGTATGAGAAGCAGTACTTC. The variable domain in full, with the rest retrieved from reference TRBV9 and TRBJ2-7, is DSGVTQTPKHLITATGQRVTLRCSPRSGDLSVYWYQQSLDQGLQFLIQYYNGEERAKGNILERFSAQQFPDLHSELNLSSLELGDSALYFCASSVTGTGYEKQYFGPGTRLTVT.

The V and J genes are TRBV27 and TRBJ1-4; no firm D call. The CDR3 consists of 16 residues. V was cut by 5 bases and J by 4 bases, with 17 bases left in between. In germline, CDR1 is MNHEY, CDR2 SMNVEV (reference sequence). CDR3 amino acids: CASSGYSGWDNEKLFF. In nucleotides, the CDR3 is TGTGCCAGCAGTGGATACTCCGGTTGGGATAATGAAAAACTGTTTTTT.

A note on this clone: Other DNA sequences within the sample encode an identical CDR3. The chain carries TRBV7-6 and TRBJ2-1; 14 bases align to TRBD2. This CDR3 comprises 17 residues. The junction had 3 bases not matched to a gene; V was cut back by 5 bases and J by 0 bases. Germline assignment: CDR1 SGHVS and CDR2 FNYEAQ. The DNA of the CDR3 is TGTGCCAGCAGCCCAGGGACTAGCGGGAGCTCCTACAATGAGCAGTTCTTC. Protein: CASSPGTSGSSYNEQFF. Combining the CDR3 with reference TRBV7-6 and TRBJ2-1 gives the whole variable domain GAGVSQSPRYKVTKRGQDVALRCDPISGHVSLYWYRQALGQGPEFLTYFNYEAQQDKSGLPNDRFSAERPEGSISTLTIQRTEQRDSAMYRCASSPGTSGSSYNEQFFGPGTRLTVL.

V and J are TRBV2 and TRBJ2-3; 7 bases are shared with TRBD1. This CDR3 has 14 amino acids. V lost 5 bases to trimming and J lost 1 base; unmatched junction nucleotides: 3. The germline gives CDR1 SNHLY, CDR2 FYNNEI. CDR3 DNA: TGTGCCAGCAGTTCAGGACAGGGCACAGATACGCAGTATTTT. Translation gives CASSSGQGTDTQYF.

The gene calls are TRBV5-6 and TRBJ2-2; TRBD1 matches 7 bases. Germline CDR1 reads SGHDT; CDR2 reads YYEEEE. The CDR3 covers 16 residues. J lost 3 bases, V lost 4 bases, and 9 bases had no gene match. CDR3 protein: CASSLRPGTDTGELFF. CDR3 nucleotide sequence: TGTGCCAGCAGCCTACGTCCCGGGACAGACACCGGGGAGCTGTTTTTT.

The chain links TRBV29-1 to TRBJ1-2; 7 bases match TRBD1. This CDR3 comprises 13 residues. Trimming took 3 bases from V and 4 from J; bases not matched to a gene: 5. Germline-derived CDR1 and CDR2 are SQVTM and ANQGSEA. CDR3 sequence reads: CSVEQGVIYGYTF. Written as DNA, the CDR3 is TGCAGCGTTGAGCAGGGGGTGATCTATGGCTACACCTTC.

This rearrangement joins TRBV2 to TRBJ2-1, with 11 bases aligning to TRBD2. With 10 bases clipped from V and 0 bases from J, the junction kept 11 bases outside the gene matches. Germline lookup yields CDR1 SNHLY and CDR2 FYNNEI. The CDR3 has 17 residues. DNA of the CDR3: TGTGCCACGACGGGACTAGCGGTGCAGCGCTCCTACAATGAGCAGTTCTTC. Its protein is CATTGLAVQRSYNEQFF.

This sequence joins TRBV5-5 and TRBJ2-1; a possible D gene is TRBD2 (5 bases). The CDR3 loop spans 11 amino acids. In germline, CDR1 is SGHKS, CDR2 YYEKEE (reference sequence). V was cut by 7 bases and J by 7 bases, with 9 bases left in between. Here the CDR3 DNA reads TGTGCCAGCCGCAGAGGGAATGAGCAGTTCTTC. Its translation: CASRRGNEQFF.

The table lists this clone with a count of one. The rearrangement joins TRBV7-9 to TRBJ2-7; D tentatively fits TRBD1 or TRBD2 (5 bases each). Germline values: CDR1 SEHNR, CDR2 FQNEAQ (reference sequence). This CDR3 has 15 residues. V shed 1 base and J shed 5 bases, with 15 bases lying between them. CDR3 residues: CASSLGGRQSHEQYF. DNA for the CDR3: TGTGCCAGCAGCTTAGGGGGACGGCAGAGCCACGAGCAGTACTTC.

J is TRBJ2-1 and V is TRBV20-1, with D possibly TRBD2 on 6 matching bases. The V end lost 3 bases, the J end lost 15 bases, and 15 bases lay between the germline ends. The CDR3 extends over 11 amino acids. CDR1 and CDR2 from the germline V gene are DFQATT and SNEGSKA (reference sequence). The CDR3 reads CSASGTDGPFF. As DNA, the CDR3 is TGCAGTGCTAGTGGGACTGACGGACCGTTCTTC.

The CDR3 loop reads CASRLAGTSVEQFF. Written as DNA, the CDR3 is TGTGCCAGCAGACTCGCCGGGACAAGCGTTGAGCAGTTCTTC. The rearrangement uses TRBV27 and TRBJ2-1, with a weak D call TRBD1 (6 bases). Germline V gene data show CDR1 as MNHEY and CDR2 as SMNVEV (reference sequence). The CDR3 runs 14 residues. Trimming left V 6 bases short and J 9 bases short, with 18 bases between.

V gene TRBV10-3 combines with J gene TRBJ2-7; D may match TRBD1 or TRBD2 (5 bases each). Germline CDR1 and CDR2: ENHRY and SYGVKD. CDR3 length: 15 amino acids. The V and J ends lost 0 bases and 2 bases respectively, with 11 bases between them. The CDR3 protein is CAISESGDLAYEQYF. For the CDR3, the DNA is TGTGCCATCAGTGAGTCAGGGGACCTAGCCTACGAGCAGTACTTC.

The J gene is TRBJ2-5, the V gene TRBV5-1; 10 positions match TRBD1. Trimming removed 4 bases from V and 5 bases from J; junction bases left unmatched: 5. The germline V gene has CDR1 SGHRS and CDR2 YFSETQ. The CDR3 sequence is 14 residues long. The chain's CDR3 is CASSRTGGWETQYF. CDR3 sequence (DNA): TGCGCCAGCAGCCGGACAGGGGGTTGGGAGACCCAGTACTTC.

Regarding this clone: This sample also contains other DNA sequences that code for the same CDR3. The J gene is TRBJ2-7, the V gene TRBV28; D unresolved. The length of the CDR3 is 12 residues. Germline assignment: CDR1 MDHEN and CDR2 SYDVKM. The V and J ends lost 3 bases and 4 bases respectively, with 7 bases between them. CDR3 in DNA: TGTGCCAGCAGTTTTGGTGCGTACGAGCAGTACTTC. Encoded protein: CASSFGAYEQYF.

This chain connects TRBV27 to TRBJ2-3; 15 bases are shared with TRBD2. V gave up 5 bases and J gave up 3 bases; unmatched junction bases: 3. Germline V gives CDR1 MNHEY, CDR2 SMNVEV (reference sequence). This CDR3 region has 16 residues. The CDR3 loop is CASSGLAGGATDTQYF. In DNA, the CDR3 is TGTGCCAGCAGTGGACTAGCGGGAGGGGCAACAGATACGCAGTATTTT.

Concerning this clone: A read error is possible here, since a much larger clone lies one base away. The chain joins TRBV15 to TRBJ2-3; 9 bases match TRBD1. J gave up 5 bases and V 6 bases, and 9 bases lay outside the gene matches. This CDR3 contains 15 residues. Germline CDR1 reads LNHNV; CDR2 reads YYDKDF (reference sequence). The CDR3 DNA is TGTGCCACCAGGGGGCCCGGACAGGGGATAGATACGCAGTATTTT. Translated, it gives CATRGPGQGIDTQYF.

This sequence joins TRBV13 and TRBJ2-7; 8 bases line up with TRBD2. CDR3 length: 14 residues. Per germline, CDR1 PRHDT and CDR2 FYEKMQ (reference sequence). The trim removed 5 bases at V and 0 bases at J, leaving 3 bases unmatched. The CDR3 here is CASSRGTSSYEQYF. The CDR3 DNA is TGTGCCAGCAGCCGGGGGACTAGCTCCTACGAGCAGTACTTC. The full variable domain, its missing parts supplied by reference TRBV13 and TRBJ2-7, is AAGVIQSPRHLIKEKRETATLKCYPIPRHDTVYWYQQGPGQDPQFLISFYEKMQSDKGSIPDRFSAQQFSDYHSELNMSSLELGDSALYFCASSRGTSSYEQYFGPGTRLTVT.

The V gene is TRBV28, the J gene TRBJ1-2; perhaps TRBD1 as D (6 bases). This CDR3 has 15 amino acids. V shed 6 bases and J shed 4 bases, with 18 bases lying between them. Germline V gene sequence: CDR1 MDHEN, CDR2 SYDVKM. The CDR3 DNA is TGTGCCAGCAGAAAAAGTAAAACAGGGACCTATGGCTACACCTTC. It encodes CASRKSKTGTYGYTF.

The chain uses TRBV27 and TRBJ2-2, with a tentative D call TRBD1 (5 bases). CDR1 MNHEY and CDR2 SMNVEV come from the germline V gene (reference sequence). The V and J ends lost 4 bases and 5 bases respectively, with 8 bases between them. There are 13 residues in the CDR3. The DNA for the CDR3 is TGTGCCAGCAGTTCCTCAGGGACCGGGGAGCTGTTTTTT. This gives the protein CASSSSGTGELFF.

A few counts support this clone. This CDR3 is CASFTGVGTEAFF. The CDR3 nucleotides read TGTGCCAGCTTTACAGGGGTGGGAACTGAAGCTTTCTTT. The J gene is TRBJ1-1, the V gene TRBV6-5, with TRBD1 identical over 7 bases. Trimming removed 8 bases from V and 5 bases from J; junction bases left unmatched: 8. The CDR3 is made up of 13 amino acids. The germline V gene has CDR1 MNHEY and CDR2 SVGAGI.

V and J are TRBV7-3 and TRBJ2-7; 11 nucleotides line up with TRBD2. This CDR3 is 15 amino acids long. Germline V CDR1 and CDR2: SGHTA, FQGTGA. The junction had 6 bases not matched to a gene; V was cut back by 5 bases and J by 3 bases. CDR3: CASSPGTSGNYEQYF. The CDR3 DNA follows: TGTGCCAGCAGCCCGGGGACTAGCGGAAACTACGAGCAGTACTTC.

This chain links TRBV9 with TRBJ1-1, with a weak D call TRBD1 (5 bases). V was pared by 0 bases and J by 4 bases, with 7 bases between. This CDR3 is built from 13 residues. The germline V gene encodes CDR1 SGDLS and CDR2 YYNGEE. The CDR3 DNA is TGTGCCAGCAGCGTAGCAGGGCTCACTGAAGCTTTCTTT. Protein: CASSVAGLTEAFF. Variable domain in full (rest from reference TRBV9 and TRBJ1-1): DSGVTQTPKHLITATGQRVTLRCSPRSGDLSVYWYQQSLDQGLQFLIQYYNGEERAKGNILERFSAQQFPDLHSELNLSSLELGDSALYFCASSVAGLTEAFFGQGTRLTVV.

V usage is TRBV6-1 and J usage is TRBJ1-5; D is uncertain. The V gene lost 3 bases and the J gene lost 0 bases, with 9 bases spanning the gap. Germline CDR1 MNHNS, CDR2 SASEGT. The CDR3 contains 15 residues. This CDR3 reads CASSDGRYSNQPQHF. Written as DNA, the CDR3 is TGTGCCAGCAGTGATGGCCGGTATAGCAATCAGCCCCAGCATTTT.

J is TRBJ2-1 and V is TRBV19; a weak D match, TRBD2 (5 bases). This CDR3 region has 17 residues. Trimming took 0 bases from V and 0 from J, leaving 12 bases between them. Germline values: CDR1 LNHDA, CDR2 SQIVND (reference sequence). CDR3 DNA sequence: TGTGCCAGTAGTATAGAGAAGACGGGAAGCTCCTACAATGAGCAGTTCTTC. Protein: CASSIEKTGSSYNEQFF.